Below, one T cell receptor beta chain is given with its context. On the basis of clinical symptoms, serum thyroxine and TRAb, thyroid ultrasound and orbital computed tomography, diagnoses were made. PBMCs were obtained from 7.5 to 10 ml fresh peripheral blood. The CDR3 length is 15 residues. Germline CDR1 LGHNA, CDR2 YSLEER. V dropped 3 bases and J dropped 3 bases, with 12 bases sitting between them. It was RNA transcripts that yielded the amplified TCR beta CDR3 regions. Researchers ran a first-round RT-PCR on the TCR CDR3 using the HTBI primer set. TCRdb reanalysed the multiplex PCR reads using MiXCR and keeps one entry per CDR3 protein. The table includes about 600,000 distinct CDR3 sequences, about 14% detected once. The data originate from a study of T cells in Graves' hyperthyroidism and ophthalmopathy. Study as a whole: Staff took peripheral blood when the initial diagnosis was made, before any treatment began.

Sequenced input: blood. This chain joins TRBV4-3 and TRBJ2-1; D is uncertain. The TCR comes from a woman aged 50 to 60 with Graves' ophthalmopathy. CDR3 DNA sequence: TGCGCCAGCAGCCAGTCTTCCAATTTCTACAATGAGCAGTTCTTC. Translation: CASSQSSNFYNEQFF.